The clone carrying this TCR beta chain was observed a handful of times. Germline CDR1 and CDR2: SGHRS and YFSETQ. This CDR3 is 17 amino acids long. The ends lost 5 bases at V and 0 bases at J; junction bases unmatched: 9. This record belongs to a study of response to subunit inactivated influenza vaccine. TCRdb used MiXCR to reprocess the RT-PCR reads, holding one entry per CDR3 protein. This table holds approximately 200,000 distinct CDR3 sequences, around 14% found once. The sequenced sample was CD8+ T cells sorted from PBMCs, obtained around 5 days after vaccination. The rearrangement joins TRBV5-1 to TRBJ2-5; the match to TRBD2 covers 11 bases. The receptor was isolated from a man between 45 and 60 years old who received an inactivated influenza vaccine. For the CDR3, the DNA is TGCGCCAGCAGGCGGACTAGCGGGCGAGAGTACCAAGAGACCCAGTACTTC. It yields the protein CASRRTSGREYQETQYF.